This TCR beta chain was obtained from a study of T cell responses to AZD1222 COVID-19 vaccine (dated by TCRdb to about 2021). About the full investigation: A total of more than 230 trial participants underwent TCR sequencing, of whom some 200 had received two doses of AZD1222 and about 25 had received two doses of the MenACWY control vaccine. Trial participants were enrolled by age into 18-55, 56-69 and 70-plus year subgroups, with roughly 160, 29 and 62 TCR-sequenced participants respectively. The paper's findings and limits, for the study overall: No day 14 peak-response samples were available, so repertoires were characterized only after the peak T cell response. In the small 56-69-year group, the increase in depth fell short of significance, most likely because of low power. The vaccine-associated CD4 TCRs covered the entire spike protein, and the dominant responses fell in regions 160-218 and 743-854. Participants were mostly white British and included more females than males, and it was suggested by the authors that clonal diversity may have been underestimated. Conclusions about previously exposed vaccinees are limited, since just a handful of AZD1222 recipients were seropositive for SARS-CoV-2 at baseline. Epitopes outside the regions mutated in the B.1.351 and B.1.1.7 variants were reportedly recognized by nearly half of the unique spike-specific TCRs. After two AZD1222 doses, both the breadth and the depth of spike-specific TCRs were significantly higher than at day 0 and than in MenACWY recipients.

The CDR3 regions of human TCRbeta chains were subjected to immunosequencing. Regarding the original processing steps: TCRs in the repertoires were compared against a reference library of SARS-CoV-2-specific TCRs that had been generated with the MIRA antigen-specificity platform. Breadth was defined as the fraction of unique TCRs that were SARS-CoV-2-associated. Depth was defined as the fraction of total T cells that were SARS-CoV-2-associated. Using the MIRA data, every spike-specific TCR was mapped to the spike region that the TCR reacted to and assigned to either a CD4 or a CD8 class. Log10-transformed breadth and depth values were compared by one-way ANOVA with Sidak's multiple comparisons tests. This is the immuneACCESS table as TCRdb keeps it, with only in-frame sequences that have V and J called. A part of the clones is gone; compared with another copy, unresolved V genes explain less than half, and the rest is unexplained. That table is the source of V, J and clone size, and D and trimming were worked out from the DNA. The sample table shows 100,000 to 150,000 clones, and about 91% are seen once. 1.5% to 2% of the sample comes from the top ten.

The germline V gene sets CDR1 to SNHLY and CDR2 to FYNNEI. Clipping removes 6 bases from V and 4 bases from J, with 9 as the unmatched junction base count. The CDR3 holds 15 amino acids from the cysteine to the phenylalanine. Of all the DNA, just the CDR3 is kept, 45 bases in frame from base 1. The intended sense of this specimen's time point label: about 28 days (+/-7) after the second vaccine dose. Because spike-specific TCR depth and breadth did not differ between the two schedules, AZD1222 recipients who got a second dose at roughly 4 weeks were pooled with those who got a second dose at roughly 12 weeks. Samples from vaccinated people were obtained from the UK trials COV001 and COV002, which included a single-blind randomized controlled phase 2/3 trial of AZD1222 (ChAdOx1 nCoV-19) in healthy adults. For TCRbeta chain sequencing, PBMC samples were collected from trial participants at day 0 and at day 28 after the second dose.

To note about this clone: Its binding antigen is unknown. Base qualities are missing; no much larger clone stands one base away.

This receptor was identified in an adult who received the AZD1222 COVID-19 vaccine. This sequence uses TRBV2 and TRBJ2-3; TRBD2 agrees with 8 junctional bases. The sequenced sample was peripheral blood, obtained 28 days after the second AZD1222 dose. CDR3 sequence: CASSENGRGSDTQYF. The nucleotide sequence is TGTGCCAGCAGCGAAAACGGGAGGGGGTCAGATACGCAGTATTTT. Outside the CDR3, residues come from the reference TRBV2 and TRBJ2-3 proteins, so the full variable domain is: EPEVTQTPSHQVTQMGQEVILRCVPISNHLYFYWYRQILGQKVEFLVSFYNNEISEKSEIFDDQFSVERPDGSNFTLKIRSTKLEDSAMYFCASSENGRGSDTQYFGPGTRLTVL.